This T cell receptor beta chain was sequenced for a study of regulatory T cells in long-lasting Graves disease. The CDR3 spans 16 residues. The germline gives CDR1 SGHRS, CDR2 YFSETQ. Stated time point: newly diagnosed GD, antithyroid drugs for less than 3 months. PBMC-extracted RNA yielded the TCR library. Through Arm-PCR of CDR3 regions and iRepertoire HTBI primers, TCR beta libraries were built. TCRdb passed the multiplex PCR reads through MiXCR, listing each CDR3 protein once. Among fewer than 500,000 distinct CDR3 sequences listed, about 17% were seen once. Of note for this clonotype: Since a much larger clone is just one base distant, this may be a read error.

These data were likewise used in another study, on T cells in Graves' hyperthyroidism and ophthalmopathy.

This specimen was peripheral blood mononuclear cells (PBMCs), taken at new diagnosis, from a patient treated with antithyroid drugs. This receptor was taken from a man in his forties with Graves disease. V usage is TRBV5-1 and J usage is TRBJ2-3; 7 bases map to TRBD2. The DNA end lines up better with TRBJ2-5; the J call may be wrong. Written as DNA, the CDR3 is TGCGCCAGCAGCTTGAGCATAGGGAGGGCAGAAGGGACCCAGTACTTC. This encodes CASSLSIGRAEGTQYF.